This T cell receptor (beta chain) was documented in a study of blood T cells in healthy people across ages. Combining a sample-barcoded 5' primer with a J-beta primer mix, a second PCR ran for roughly 7 to 12 cycles. TCRdb ran MiXCR on the 5' RACE reads and lists one entry per CDR3 protein. The table records about 1.5 million distinct CDR3 sequences, 35% to 45% of them present only once. Trimming removed 5 bases at V and 4 bases at J, with 20 bases between. In germline, CDR1 is MNHEY, CDR2 SMNVEV (reference sequence). CDR3 size: 16 residues. This clonotype was seen a few times. The study recruited healthy Caucasian donors from Russia who were aged roughly 6 to 95.

The clonotype comes from a young woman in good health. The sequenced sample was blood. This chain joins TRBV27 and TRBJ1-2; D gene unclear. CDR3 coding DNA: TGTGCCAGCAGTCCCCGGCCGGTCTTGACTAGCTATGGCTACACCTTC. The encoded protein is CASSPRPVLTSYGYTF.